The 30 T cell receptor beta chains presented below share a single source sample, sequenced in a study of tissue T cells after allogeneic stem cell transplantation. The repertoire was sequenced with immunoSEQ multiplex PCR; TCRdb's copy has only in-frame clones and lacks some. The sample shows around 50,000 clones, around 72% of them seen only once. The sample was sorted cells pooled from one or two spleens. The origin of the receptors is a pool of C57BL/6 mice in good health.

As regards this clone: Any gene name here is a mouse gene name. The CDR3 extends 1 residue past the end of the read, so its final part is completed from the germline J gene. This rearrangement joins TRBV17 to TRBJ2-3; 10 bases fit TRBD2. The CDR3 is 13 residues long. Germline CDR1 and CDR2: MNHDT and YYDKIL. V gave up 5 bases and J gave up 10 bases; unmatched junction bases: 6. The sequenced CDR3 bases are TGTGCTAGCAGTCCCGGGACTGGGGAGCCGCTGTAT. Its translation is CASSPGTGEPLY. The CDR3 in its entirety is CASSPGTGEPLYF. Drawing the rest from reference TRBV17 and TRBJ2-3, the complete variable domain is DTTVKQNPRYKLARVGKPVNLICSQTMNHDTMYWYQKKPNQAPKLLLFYYDKILNREADTFEKFQSSRPNNSFCSLYIGSAGLEYSAMYLCASSPGTGEPLYFGSGTRLTVL.

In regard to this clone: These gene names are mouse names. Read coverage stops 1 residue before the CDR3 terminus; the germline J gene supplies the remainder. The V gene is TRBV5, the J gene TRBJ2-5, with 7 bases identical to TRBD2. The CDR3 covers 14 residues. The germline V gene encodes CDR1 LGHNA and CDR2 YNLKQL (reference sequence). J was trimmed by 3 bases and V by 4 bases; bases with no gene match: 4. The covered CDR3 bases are TGTGCCAGCAGCCCCCGCTGGGGGCAAGACACCCAGTAC. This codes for CASSPRWGQDTQY. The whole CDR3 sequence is CASSPRWGQDTQYF.

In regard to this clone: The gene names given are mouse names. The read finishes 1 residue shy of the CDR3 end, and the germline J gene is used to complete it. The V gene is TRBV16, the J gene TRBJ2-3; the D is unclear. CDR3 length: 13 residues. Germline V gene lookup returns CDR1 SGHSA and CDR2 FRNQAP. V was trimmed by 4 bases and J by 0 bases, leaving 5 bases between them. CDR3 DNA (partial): TGTGCAAGCAGCTCACGTAGTGCAGAAACGCTGTAT. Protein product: CASSSRSAETLY. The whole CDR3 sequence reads CASSSRSAETLYF.

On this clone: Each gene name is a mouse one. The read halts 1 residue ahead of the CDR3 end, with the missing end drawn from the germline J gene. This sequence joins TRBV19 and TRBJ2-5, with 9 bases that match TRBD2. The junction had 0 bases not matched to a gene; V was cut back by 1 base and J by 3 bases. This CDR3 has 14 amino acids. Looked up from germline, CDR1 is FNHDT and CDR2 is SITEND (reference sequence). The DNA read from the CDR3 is TGTGCCAGCAGTATACTGGGGGGGCAAGACACCCAGTAC. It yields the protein CASSILGGQDTQY. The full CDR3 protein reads CASSILGGQDTQYF. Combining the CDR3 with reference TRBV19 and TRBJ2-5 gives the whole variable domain GGIITQTPKFLIGQEGQKLTLKCQQNFNHDTMYWYRQDSGKGLRLIYYSITENDLQKGDLSEGYDASREKKSSFSLTVTSAQKNEMAVFLCASSILGGQDTQYFGPGTRLLVL.

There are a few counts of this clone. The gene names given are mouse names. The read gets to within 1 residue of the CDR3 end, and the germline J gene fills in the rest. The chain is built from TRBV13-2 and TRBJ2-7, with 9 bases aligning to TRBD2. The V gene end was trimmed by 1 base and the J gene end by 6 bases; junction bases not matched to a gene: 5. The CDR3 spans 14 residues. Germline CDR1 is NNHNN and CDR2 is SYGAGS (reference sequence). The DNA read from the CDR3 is TGTGCCAGCGGTGATTGGGGGGGCGCTTTTGAACAGTAC. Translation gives CASGDWGGAFEQY. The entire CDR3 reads CASGDWGGAFEQYF.

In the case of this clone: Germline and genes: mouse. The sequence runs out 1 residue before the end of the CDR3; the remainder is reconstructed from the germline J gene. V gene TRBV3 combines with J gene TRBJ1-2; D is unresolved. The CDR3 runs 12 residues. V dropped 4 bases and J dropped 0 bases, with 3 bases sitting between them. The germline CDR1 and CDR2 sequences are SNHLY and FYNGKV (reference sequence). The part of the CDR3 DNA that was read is TGTGCCAGCAGCTATGCAAACTCCGACTACACC. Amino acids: CASSYANSDYT. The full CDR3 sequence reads CASSYANSDYTF.

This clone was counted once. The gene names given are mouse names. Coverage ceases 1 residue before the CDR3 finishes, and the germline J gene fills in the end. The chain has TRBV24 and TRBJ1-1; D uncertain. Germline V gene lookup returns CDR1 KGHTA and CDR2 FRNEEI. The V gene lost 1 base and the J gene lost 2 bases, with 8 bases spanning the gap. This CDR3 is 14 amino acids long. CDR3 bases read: TGTGCCAGCAGTCTGTTGGACCATAACACAGAAGTCTTC. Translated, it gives CASSLLDHNTEVF. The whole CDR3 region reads CASSLLDHNTEVFF.

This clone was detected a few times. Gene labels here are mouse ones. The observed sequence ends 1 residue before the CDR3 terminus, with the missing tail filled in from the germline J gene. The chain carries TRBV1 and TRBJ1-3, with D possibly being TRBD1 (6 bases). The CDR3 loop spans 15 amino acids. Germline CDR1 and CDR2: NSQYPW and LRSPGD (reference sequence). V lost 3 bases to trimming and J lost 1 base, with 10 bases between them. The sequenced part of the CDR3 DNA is TGCACCTGCAGTGCTCCGGGACACTCTGGAAATACGCTCTAT. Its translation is CTCSAPGHSGNTLY. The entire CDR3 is CTCSAPGHSGNTLYF.

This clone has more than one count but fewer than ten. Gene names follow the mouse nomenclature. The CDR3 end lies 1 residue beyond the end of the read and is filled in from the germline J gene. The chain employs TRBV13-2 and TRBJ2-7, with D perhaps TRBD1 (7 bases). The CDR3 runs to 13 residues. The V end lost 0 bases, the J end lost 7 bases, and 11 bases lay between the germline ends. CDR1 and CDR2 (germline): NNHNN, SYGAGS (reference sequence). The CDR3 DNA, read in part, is TGTGCCAGCGGTGATGGGAGGGGGCGCGAACAGTAC. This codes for CASGDGRGREQY. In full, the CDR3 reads CASGDGRGREQYF.

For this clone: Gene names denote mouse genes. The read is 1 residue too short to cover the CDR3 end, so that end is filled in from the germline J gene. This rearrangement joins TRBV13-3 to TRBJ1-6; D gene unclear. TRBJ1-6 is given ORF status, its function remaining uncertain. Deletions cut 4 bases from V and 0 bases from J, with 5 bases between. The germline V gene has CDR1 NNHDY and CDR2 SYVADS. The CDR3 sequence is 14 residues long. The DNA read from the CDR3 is TGTGCCAGCAGTCCTCCTTCCTATAATTCGCCCCTCTAC. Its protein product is CASSPPSYNSPLY. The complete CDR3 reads CASSPPSYNSPLYF.

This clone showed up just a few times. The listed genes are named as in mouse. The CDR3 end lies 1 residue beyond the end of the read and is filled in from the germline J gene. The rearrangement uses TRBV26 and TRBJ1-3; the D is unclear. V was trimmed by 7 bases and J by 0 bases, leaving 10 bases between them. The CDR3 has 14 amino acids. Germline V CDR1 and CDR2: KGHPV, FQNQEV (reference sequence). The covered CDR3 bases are TGTGCCAGCACCCGGACGGATTCTGGAAATACGCTCTAT. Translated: CASTRTDSGNTLY. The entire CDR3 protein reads CASTRTDSGNTLYF. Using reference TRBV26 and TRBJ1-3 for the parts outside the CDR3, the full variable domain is NSKVIQTPRYLVKGQGQKAKMRCIPEKGHPVVFWYQQNKNNEFKFLINFQNQEVLQQIDMTEKRFSAECPSNSPCSLEIQSSEAGDSALYLCASTRTDSGNTLYFGEGSRLIVV.

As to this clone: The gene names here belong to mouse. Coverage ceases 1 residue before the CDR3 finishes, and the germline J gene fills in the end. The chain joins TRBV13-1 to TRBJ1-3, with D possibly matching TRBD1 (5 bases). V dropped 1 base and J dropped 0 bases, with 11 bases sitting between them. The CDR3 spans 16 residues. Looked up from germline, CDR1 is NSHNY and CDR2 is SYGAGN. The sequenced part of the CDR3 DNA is TGTGCCAGCAGTGATCCGGGACGGTCTTCTGGAAATACGCTCTAT. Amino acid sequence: CASSDPGRSSGNTLY. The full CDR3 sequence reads CASSDPGRSSGNTLYF.

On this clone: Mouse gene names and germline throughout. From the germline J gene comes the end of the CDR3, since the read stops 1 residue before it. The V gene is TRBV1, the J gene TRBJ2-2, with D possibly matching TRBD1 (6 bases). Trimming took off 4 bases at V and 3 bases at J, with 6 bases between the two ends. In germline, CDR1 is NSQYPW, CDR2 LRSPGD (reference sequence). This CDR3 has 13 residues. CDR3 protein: CTCSDRDTGQLYF. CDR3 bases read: TGCACCTGCAGTGACAGGGACACCGGGCAGCTCTAC.

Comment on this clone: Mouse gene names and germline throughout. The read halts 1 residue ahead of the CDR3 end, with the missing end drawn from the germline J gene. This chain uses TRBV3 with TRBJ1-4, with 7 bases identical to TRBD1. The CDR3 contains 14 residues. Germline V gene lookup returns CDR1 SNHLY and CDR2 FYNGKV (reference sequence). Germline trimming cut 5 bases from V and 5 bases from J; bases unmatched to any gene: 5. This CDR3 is CASSPGDRNERLFF. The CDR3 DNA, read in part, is TGTGCCAGCAGCCCGGGGGACAGAAACGAAAGATTATTT.

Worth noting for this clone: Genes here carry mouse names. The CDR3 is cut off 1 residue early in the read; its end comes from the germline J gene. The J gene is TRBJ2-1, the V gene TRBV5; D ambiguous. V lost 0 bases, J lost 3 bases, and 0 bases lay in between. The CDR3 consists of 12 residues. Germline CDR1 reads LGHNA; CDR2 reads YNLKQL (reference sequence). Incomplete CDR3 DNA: TGTGCCAGCAGCCAAGACTATGCTGAGCAGTTC. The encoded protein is CASSQDYAEQF. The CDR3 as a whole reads CASSQDYAEQFF.

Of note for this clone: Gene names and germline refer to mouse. CDR3 sequence reads: CASSRGGYEQYF. Partial CDR3 DNA: TGTGCCAGCAGCCGGGGGGGATATGAACAGTAC. The chain employs TRBV4 and TRBJ2-7, with TRBD2 matching 7 bases. The CDR3 end is not reached by the read, which stops 1 residue before it; the germline J gene fills it in. Looked up from germline, CDR1 is LGHDT and CDR2 is YNNKQL (reference sequence). The CDR3 has 12 amino acids. V lost 5 bases to trimming and J lost 4 bases; unmatched junction nucleotides: 2.

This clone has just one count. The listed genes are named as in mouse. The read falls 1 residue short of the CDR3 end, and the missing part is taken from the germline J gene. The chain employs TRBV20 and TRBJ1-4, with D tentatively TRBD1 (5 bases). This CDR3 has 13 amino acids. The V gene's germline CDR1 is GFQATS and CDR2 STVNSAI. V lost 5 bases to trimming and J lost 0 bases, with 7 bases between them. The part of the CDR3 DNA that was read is TGTGGTGCTGGGGGATTTTCCAACGAAAGATTATTT. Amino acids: CGAGGFSNERLF. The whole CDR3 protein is CGAGGFSNERLFF.

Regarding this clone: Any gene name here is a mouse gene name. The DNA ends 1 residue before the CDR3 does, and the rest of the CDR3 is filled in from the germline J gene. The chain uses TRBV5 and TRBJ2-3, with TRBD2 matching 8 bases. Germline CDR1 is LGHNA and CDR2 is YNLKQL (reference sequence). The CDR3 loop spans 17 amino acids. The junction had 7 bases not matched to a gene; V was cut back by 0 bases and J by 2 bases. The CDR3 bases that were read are TGTGCCAGCAGCCAAGATCCTGGGGGGCGCCTTGCAGAAACGCTGTAT. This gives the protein CASSQDPGGRLAETLY. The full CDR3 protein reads CASSQDPGGRLAETLYF.

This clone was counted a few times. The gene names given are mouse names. The sequenced part of the CDR3 DNA is TGTGGTGCTAGGGGCAGGGGACTCTATGAACAGTAC. Its protein product is CGARGRGLYEQY. The CDR3, in full, reads CGARGRGLYEQYF. V and J are TRBV20 and TRBJ2-7; D might be TRBD1 or TRBD2, each matching 6 bases. The sequenced fragment ends 1 residue before the CDR3 boundary, so the rest is inferred from the germline J gene. Germline V gives CDR1 GFQATS, CDR2 STVNSAI. V dropped 1 base and J dropped 3 bases, with 10 bases sitting between them. The CDR3 consists of 13 residues.

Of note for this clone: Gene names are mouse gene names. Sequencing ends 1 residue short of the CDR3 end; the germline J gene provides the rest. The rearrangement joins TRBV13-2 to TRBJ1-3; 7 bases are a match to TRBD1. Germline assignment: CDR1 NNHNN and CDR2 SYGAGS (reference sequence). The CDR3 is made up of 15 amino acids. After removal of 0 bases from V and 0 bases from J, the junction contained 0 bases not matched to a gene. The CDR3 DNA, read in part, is TGTGCCAGCGGTGATGGGGACAGTTCTGGAAATACGCTCTAT. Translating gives CASGDGDSSGNTLY. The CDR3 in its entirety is CASGDGDSSGNTLYF.

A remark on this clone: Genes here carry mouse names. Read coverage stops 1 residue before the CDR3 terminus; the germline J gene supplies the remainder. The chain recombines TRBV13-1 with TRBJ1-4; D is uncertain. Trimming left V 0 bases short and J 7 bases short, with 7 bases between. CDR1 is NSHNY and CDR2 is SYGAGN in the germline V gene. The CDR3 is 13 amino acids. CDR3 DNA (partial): TGTGCCAGCAGTGATGGGCGGGGCGAAAGATTATTT. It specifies CASSDGRGERLF. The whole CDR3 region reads CASSDGRGERLFF. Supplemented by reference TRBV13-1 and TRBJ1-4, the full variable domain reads EAAVTQSPRNKVTVTGGNVTLSCRQTNSHNYMYWYRQDTGHGLRLIHYSYGAGNLRIGDVPDGYKATRTTQEDFFLLLELASPSQTSLYFCASSDGRGERLFFGHGTKLSVL.

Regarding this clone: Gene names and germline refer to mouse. CDR3 DNA (partial): TGTGCCAGCAGTGGACTGGGGGGGCGTAGTGCAGAAACGCTGTAT. Translated: CASSGLGGRSAETLY. The full CDR3 protein is CASSGLGGRSAETLYF. The chain links TRBV13-1 to TRBJ2-3; 12 positions agree with TRBD2. The CDR3 end is not reached by the read, which stops 1 residue before it; the germline J gene fills it in. Germline loops: CDR1 NSHNY, CDR2 SYGAGN. There are 16 residues in the CDR3. The V gene end was trimmed by 3 bases and the J gene end by 0 bases; junction bases not matched to a gene: 2.

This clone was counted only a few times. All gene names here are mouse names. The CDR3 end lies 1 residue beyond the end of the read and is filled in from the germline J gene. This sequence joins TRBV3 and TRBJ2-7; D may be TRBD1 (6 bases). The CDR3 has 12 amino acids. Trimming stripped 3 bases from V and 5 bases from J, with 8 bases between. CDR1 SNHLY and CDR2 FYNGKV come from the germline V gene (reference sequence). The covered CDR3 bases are TGTGCCAGCAGCTTGGCAGGGGATGAACAGTAC. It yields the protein CASSLAGDEQY. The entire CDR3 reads CASSLAGDEQYF.

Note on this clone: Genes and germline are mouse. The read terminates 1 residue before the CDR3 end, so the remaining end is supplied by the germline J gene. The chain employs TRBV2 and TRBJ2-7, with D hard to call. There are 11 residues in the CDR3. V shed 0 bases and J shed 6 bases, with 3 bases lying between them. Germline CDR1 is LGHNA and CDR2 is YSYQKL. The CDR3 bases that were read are TGTGCCAGCAGCCAAGATTTTGAACAGTAC. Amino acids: CASSQDFEQY. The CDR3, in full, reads CASSQDFEQYF.

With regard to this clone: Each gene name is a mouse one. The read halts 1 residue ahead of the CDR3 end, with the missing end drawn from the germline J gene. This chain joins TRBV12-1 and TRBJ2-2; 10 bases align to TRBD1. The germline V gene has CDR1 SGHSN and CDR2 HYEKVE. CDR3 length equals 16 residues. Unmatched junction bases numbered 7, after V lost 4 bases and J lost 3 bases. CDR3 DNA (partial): TGTGCCAGCTCCCCCCGGGACAGGGGAGACACCGGGCAGCTCTAC. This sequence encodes CASSPRDRGDTGQLY. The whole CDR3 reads CASSPRDRGDTGQLYF.

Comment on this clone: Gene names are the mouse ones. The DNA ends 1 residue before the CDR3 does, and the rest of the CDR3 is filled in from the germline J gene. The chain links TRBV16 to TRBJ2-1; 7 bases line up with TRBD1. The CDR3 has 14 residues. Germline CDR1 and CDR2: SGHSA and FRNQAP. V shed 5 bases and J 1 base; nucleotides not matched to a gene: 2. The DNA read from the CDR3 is TGTGCAAGCAGCCGGGACAGAAACTATGCTGAGCAGTTC. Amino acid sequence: CASSRDRNYAEQF. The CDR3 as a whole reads CASSRDRNYAEQFF.

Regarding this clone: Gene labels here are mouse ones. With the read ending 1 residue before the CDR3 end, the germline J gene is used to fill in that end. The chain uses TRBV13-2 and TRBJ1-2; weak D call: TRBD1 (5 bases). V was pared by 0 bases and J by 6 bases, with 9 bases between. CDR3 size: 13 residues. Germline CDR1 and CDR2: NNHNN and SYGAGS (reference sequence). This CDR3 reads CASGDAPGPDYTF. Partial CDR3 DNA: TGTGCCAGCGGTGATGCGCCGGGGCCCGACTACACC.

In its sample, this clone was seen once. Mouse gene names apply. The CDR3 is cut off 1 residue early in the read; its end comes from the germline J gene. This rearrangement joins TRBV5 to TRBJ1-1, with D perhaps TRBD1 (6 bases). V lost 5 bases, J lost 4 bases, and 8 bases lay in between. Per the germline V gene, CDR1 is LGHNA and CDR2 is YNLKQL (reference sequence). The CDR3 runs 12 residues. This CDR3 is CASSAGATEVFF. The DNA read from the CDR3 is TGTGCCAGCAGCGCAGGGGCCACAGAAGTCTTC.

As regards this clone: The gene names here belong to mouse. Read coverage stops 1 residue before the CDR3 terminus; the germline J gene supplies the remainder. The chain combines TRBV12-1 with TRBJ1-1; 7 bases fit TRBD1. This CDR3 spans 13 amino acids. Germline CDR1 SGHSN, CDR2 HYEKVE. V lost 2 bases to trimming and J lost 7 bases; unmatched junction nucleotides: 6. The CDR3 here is CASSPTGTEEVFF. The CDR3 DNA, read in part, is TGTGCCAGCTCTCCTACCGGGACAGAAGAAGTCTTC.

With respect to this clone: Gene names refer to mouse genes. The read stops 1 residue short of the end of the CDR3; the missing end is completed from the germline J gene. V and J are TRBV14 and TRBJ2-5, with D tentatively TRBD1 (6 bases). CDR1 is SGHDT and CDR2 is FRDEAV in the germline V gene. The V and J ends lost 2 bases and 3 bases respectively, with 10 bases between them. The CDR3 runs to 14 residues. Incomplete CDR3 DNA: TGTGCCAGCAGTTTGGGACACCCGCAAGACACCCAGTAC. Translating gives CASSLGHPQDTQY. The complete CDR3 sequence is CASSLGHPQDTQYF.